This T cell receptor (beta chain) is drawn from a study of glioma-infiltrating T cells after dendritic cell vaccination. Described time point: after dendritic cell vaccination, including at tumor progression/relapse. All glioblastoma patients lacked an isocitrate dehydrogenase mutation. CDR3 length: 13 residues. Germline CDR1 reads MNHNS; CDR2 reads SASEGT. Trimming took 8 bases from V and 2 from J, leaving 12 bases between them. Up to about 2 ug genomic DNA was used for TCRB CDR3 amplification. The PCR used 60 V beta and 13 J beta primers. Profiling relied on immunoSEQ multiplex PCR, and the TCRdb table lists in-frame clones only, not all of them. The sample has about 65,000 clones, around nine tenths seen once.

The chain combines TRBV6-1 with TRBJ1-1; D remains unclear. The clonotype originates from a human donor with glioblastoma. The sample was blood, taken after dendritic cell vaccination. CDR3 residues: CASLGRYNTEAFF. CDR3 coding DNA: TGTGCCAGCCTGGGCCGGTACAACACTGAAGCTTTCTTT.